Below, 21 T cell receptor beta chains from the same sample are listed, as sequenced in a study of T cell repertoires in cytomegalovirus infection. TCRdb processed the reads anew with MiXCR; each CDR3 protein has one entry. The sample holds under 450,000 distinct CDR3 sequences, roughly 36% seen once. Their antigens remain unidentified. This specimen was cultured PBMCs, taken from culture after CMV antigen stimulation. These receptors were taken from a human donor in good health (CMV status not recorded). Some clones in this sample may be carry-over from other donors' samples.

This clonotype was seen a handful of times. The chain is built from TRBV19 and TRBJ1-1; possible D gene TRBD1, 6 bases. Trimming cost V 5 bases and J 10 bases, with 14 bases left between them. The CDR3 is 12 residues long. The germline gives CDR1 LNHDA, CDR2 SQIVND (reference sequence). CDR3 sequence: CASSHRGGGAFF. DNA of the CDR3: TGTGCCAGTAGTCATAGAGGAGGGGGAGCTTTCTTT. Looking up the rest from reference TRBV19 and TRBJ1-1 gives the full variable domain: DGGITQSPKYLFRKEGQNVTLSCEQNLNHDAMYWYRQDPGQGLRLIYYSQIVNDFQKGDIAEGYSVSREKKESFPLTVTSAQKNPTAFYLCASSHRGGGAFFGQGTRLTVV.

This clonotype has a handful of counts. The J gene is TRBJ1-5, the V gene TRBV6-5; 10 positions agree with TRBD1. CDR3 length: 14 residues. V shed 6 bases and J 2 bases; nucleotides not matched to a gene: 1. CDR1 is MNHEY, CDR2 SVGAGI, per germline. The CDR3 region is CASRGTGGNQPQHF. CDR3 DNA: TGTGCCAGCAGGGGGACAGGGGGCAATCAGCCCCAGCATTTT.

The rearrangement joins TRBV6-6 to TRBJ2-3, with D perhaps matching TRBD2 (5 bases). The ends were cut back, 6 bases at V and 1 base at J, with 8 bases in the middle. Per the germline V gene, CDR1 is MNHNY and CDR2 is SVGAGI (reference sequence). The CDR3 extends over 13 amino acids. The CDR3 protein is CASSRTGTDTQYF. CDR3 nucleotide sequence: TGTGCCAGCAGCCGGACTGGCACAGATACGCAGTATTTT.

The chain has TRBV7-8 and TRBJ2-1, with 10 bases matching TRBD2. The CDR3 totals 16 residues. Germline CDR1 and CDR2: SGHVS and FQNEAQ. The trim removed 6 bases at V and 5 bases at J, leaving 10 bases unmatched. The CDR3 sequence: CASRGLAGAGDNEQFF. CDR3 nucleotide sequence: TGTGCCAGCAGAGGCCTAGCGGGAGCCGGGGACAATGAGCAGTTCTTC.

CDR3 residues: CSVVFSADTQYF. The DNA for the CDR3 is TGCAGCGTTGTCTTTAGCGCAGATACGCAGTATTTT. The chain is built from TRBV29-1 and TRBJ2-3, with D possibly matching TRBD2 (5 bases). This CDR3 comprises 12 residues. The ends were cut back, 4 bases at V and 4 bases at J, with 9 bases in the middle. Germline V gene sequence: CDR1 SQVTM, CDR2 ANQGSEA.

This clonotype was found a few times. The chain employs TRBV7-6 and TRBJ2-7, with D maybe TRBD1 (5 bases). The CDR3 loop spans 13 amino acids. Trimming pared 3 bases from V and 3 bases from J, leaving 9 bases between. Germline V gene data show CDR1 as SGHVS and CDR2 as FNYEAQ. CDR3 amino acids: CASSFDRYYEQYF. The CDR3 DNA reads as TGTGCCAGCAGCTTCGACAGATACTACGAGCAGTACTTC. Drawing the rest from reference TRBV7-6 and TRBJ2-7, the complete variable domain is GAGVSQSPRYKVTKRGQDVALRCDPISGHVSLYWYRQALGQGPEFLTYFNYEAQQDKSGLPNDRFSAERPEGSISTLTIQRTEQRDSAMYRCASSFDRYYEQYFGPGTRLTVT.

There are a few counts of this clonotype. J is TRBJ1-1 and V is TRBV12-3 or TRBV12-4; possible D gene TRBD1, 6 bases. V dropped 5 bases and J dropped 2 bases, with 9 bases sitting between them. The CDR3 extends over 13 amino acids. The CDR3 nucleotides read TGTGCCAGCAGTCAGGGGACTAACACTGAAGCTTTCTTT. Its protein product is CASSQGTNTEAFF.

The chain has TRBV24-1 and TRBJ1-2; 7 bases map to TRBD1. The CDR3 has 14 residues. After removal of 4 bases from V and 3 bases from J, the junction contained 4 bases not matched to a gene. The germline CDR1 and CDR2 sequences are KGHDR and SFDVKD. CDR3 sequence: CATSDPGGDYGYTF. In nucleotides, the CDR3 is TGTGCCACCAGTGACCCAGGGGGGGACTATGGCTACACCTTC.

This clonotype was seen only a few times. J is TRBJ2-3 and V is TRBV7-2, with TRBD2 matching over 12 bases. V was clipped by 5 bases and J by 10 bases; unmatched bases: 13. The CDR3 consists of 16 residues. Germline V gene data show CDR1 as SGHTA and CDR2 as FQGNSA. This chain's CDR3 is CASSLGGASGREAQYF. The CDR3 nucleotides are TGTGCCAGCAGCCTAGGGGGAGCTAGCGGGAGGGAGGCGCAGTATTTT.

This clonotype was seen many times. The CDR3 nucleotides read TGTGCCAGCAGCTTAGATACAGGGGGGCTTCTCCAGTACGTC. Protein: CASSLDTGGLLQYV. V and J are TRBV7-2 and TRBJ2-7, with TRBD1 matching 8 bases. The CDR3 covers 14 residues. V lost 1 base to trimming and J lost 10 bases; unmatched junction nucleotides: 9. CDR1 is SGHTA and CDR2 is FQGNSA in the germline V gene.

The V call is TRBV7-2, the J call TRBJ2-7; TRBD2 aligns across 7 bases. Trimming cost V 5 bases and J 0 bases; bases outside gene matches: 7. CDR1 is SGHTA and CDR2 is FQGNSA in the germline V gene. The CDR3 is 15 residues long. The CDR3 spells CASSPPGGSSYEQYF. In DNA form, the CDR3 reads TGTGCCAGCAGCCCCCCGGGGGGAAGCTCCTACGAGCAGTACTTC. The full variable domain, completed using reference TRBV7-2 and TRBJ2-7, is GAGVSQSPSNKVTEKGKDVELRCDPISGHTALYWYRQSLGQGLEFLIYFQGNSAPDKSGLPSDRFSAERTGGSVSTLTIQRTQQEDSAVYLCASSPPGGSSYEQYFGPGTRLTVT.

The J gene is TRBJ1-2, the V gene TRBV11-2; 7 bases are shared with TRBD1. The length of the CDR3 is 14 residues. The V and J ends lost 7 bases and 8 bases, in that order; junction bases with no gene match: 13. CDR1 and CDR2 from the germline V gene are SGHAT and FQNNGV. Here the CDR3 reads CASTLTTGWIGYTF. CDR3 sequence (DNA): TGTGCCAGCACTTTAACGACAGGGTGGATAGGCTACACCTTC.

This clonotype was detected only a few times. V gene TRBV6-5 combines with J gene TRBJ1-1; D unresolved. In germline, CDR1 is MNHEY, CDR2 SVGAGI. The CDR3 loop spans 13 amino acids. V dropped 0 bases and J dropped 5 bases, with 7 bases sitting between them. CDR3 bases: TGTGCCAGCAGTTACTCGACATTGACTGAAGCTTTCTTT. Protein sequence: CASSYSTLTEAFF.

The gene calls are TRBV28 and TRBJ1-2; the D gene is possibly TRBD1 (6 bases). Germline V gene lookup returns CDR1 MDHEN and CDR2 SYDVKM. The CDR3 contains 12 residues. Trimming removed 5 bases at V and 8 bases at J, with 12 bases between. CDR3 in amino acids: CASSARDKGYTF. For the CDR3, the DNA is TGTGCCAGCAGTGCCCGGGACAAGGGCTACACCTTC.

The chain couples TRBV12-3 or TRBV12-4 to TRBJ2-3; 9 bases agree with TRBD2. The J segment lost 6 bases and the V segment lost 5 bases, leaving 21 bases of the junction unmatched. The CDR3 is made up of 19 amino acids. The CDR3 region has the DNA TGTGCCAGCAGTCCCCTAGGAGCGGGAGGCCGCTTTGGATCCGATACGCAGTATTTT. It specifies CASSPLGAGGRFGSDTQYF.

The sample holds a few counts of this clonotype. V usage is TRBV20-1 and J usage is TRBJ2-1; a weak D match, TRBD2 (6 bases). From germline, CDR1 is DFQATT and CDR2 SNEGSKA (reference sequence). The CDR3 length is 18 residues. The germline V and J ends were trimmed by 0 bases and 4 bases, with 22 bases remaining between them. CDR3 sequence: CSARDTTGASNWYNEQFF. The DNA for the CDR3 is TGCAGTGCTAGAGATACTACGGGAGCCTCAAATTGGTACAATGAGCAGTTCTTC.

This clonotype has a handful of counts. V usage is TRBV6-5 and J usage is TRBJ1-5, with no clear D. With 7 bases removed from V and 0 bases from J, the gap between germline ends came to 10 bases. Germline V gene data show CDR1 as MNHEY and CDR2 as SVGAGI. The CDR3 is 14 residues long. The CDR3 nucleotides are TGTGCCAGCAATCCTCGGGATAGCAATCAGCCCCAGCATTTT. Amino acid sequence: CASNPRDSNQPQHF.

This chain links TRBV18 with TRBJ1-4, with D uncertain. CDR1 and CDR2 (germline): KGHSH, LQKENI. The CDR3 contains 15 residues. The germline V and J ends were trimmed by 0 bases and 4 bases, with 9 bases remaining between them. CDR3 region: CASSPPRRFNEKLFF. The CDR3 DNA reads TGTGCCAGCTCACCACCAAGACGGTTTAATGAAAAACTGTTTTTT. The whole variable domain, remainder taken from reference TRBV18 and TRBJ1-4, is NAGVMQNPRHLVRRRGQEARLRCSPMKGHSHVYWYRQLPEEGLKFMVYLQKENIIDESGMPKERFSAEFPKEGPSILRIQQVVRGDSAAYFCASSPPRRFNEKLFFGSGTQLSVL.

This clonotype was detected many times. V usage is TRBV4-3 and J usage is TRBJ2-1, with 7 bases lining up with TRBD2. This CDR3 region has 15 residues. Germline lookup yields CDR1 LGHNA and CDR2 YSLEER. V lost 3 bases and J lost 3; bases outside the gene matches: 5. The CDR3: CASSQNRDYYNEQFF. CDR3 sequence (DNA): TGCGCCAGCAGCCAGAACCGGGACTACTACAATGAGCAGTTCTTC.

This clonotype was counted only a few times. This rearrangement joins TRBV7-9 to TRBJ2-7; perhaps TRBD1 as D (5 bases). V shed 0 bases and J shed 1 base, with 10 bases lying between them. This CDR3 spans 15 amino acids. The germline V gene encodes CDR1 SEHNR and CDR2 FQNEAQ (reference sequence). The DNA for the CDR3 is TGTGCCAGCAGCTTAGCCCCGACAGATTCCTACGAGCAGTACGTC. Its translation is CASSLAPTDSYEQYV.

This clonotype came up a few times. This rearrangement joins TRBV7-2 to TRBJ2-7, with 8 bases that match TRBD1. This CDR3 is built from 15 residues. The V gene end was trimmed by 2 bases and the J gene end by 2 bases; junction bases not matched to a gene: 5. Per the germline V gene, CDR1 is SGHTA and CDR2 is FQGNSA. In nucleotides, the CDR3 is TGTGCCAGCAGCTTATCAGGACAGGGTACCTACGAGCAGTACTTC. Translating gives CASSLSGQGTYEQYF.